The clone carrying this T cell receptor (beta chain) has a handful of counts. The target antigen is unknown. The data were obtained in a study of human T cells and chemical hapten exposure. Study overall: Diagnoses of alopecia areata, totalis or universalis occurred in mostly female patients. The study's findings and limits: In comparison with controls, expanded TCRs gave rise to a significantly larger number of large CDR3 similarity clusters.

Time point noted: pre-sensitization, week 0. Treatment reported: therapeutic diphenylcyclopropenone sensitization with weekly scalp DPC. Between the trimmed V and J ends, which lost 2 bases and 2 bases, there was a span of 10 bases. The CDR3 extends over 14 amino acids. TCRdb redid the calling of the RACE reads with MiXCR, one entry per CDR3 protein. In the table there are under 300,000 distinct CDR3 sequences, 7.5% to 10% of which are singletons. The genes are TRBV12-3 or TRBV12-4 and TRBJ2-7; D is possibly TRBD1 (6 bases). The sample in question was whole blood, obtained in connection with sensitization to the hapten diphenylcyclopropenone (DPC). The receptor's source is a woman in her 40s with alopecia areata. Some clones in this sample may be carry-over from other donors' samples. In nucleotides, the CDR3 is TGTGCCAGCAGTTTATTGGGGGCCGCCTACGAGCAGTACTTC. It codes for CASSLLGAAYEQYF.